The 26 T cell receptor beta chains in this list originate from one sample, sequenced in a study of CD8 T cells in Susac syndrome. RNA, at about 0.45 to 1 ug, was reverse transcribed with random hexamers. TCRdb re-called the immunoSEQ multiplex PCR reads through MiXCR, storing one row per CDR3 protein. The repertoire holds about 120,000 distinct CDR3 sequences, with 90% to 95% as singletons. Sequencing was carried out using CD8+ T cells from PBMCs. The receptors shown here come from a human donor with Susac syndrome.

The rearrangement uses TRBV27 and TRBJ1-4; possibly TRBD1 for D (6 bases). There are 15 residues in the CDR3. Between the trimmed V and J ends, which lost 5 bases and 8 bases, there was a span of 18 bases. The germline gives CDR1 MNHEY, CDR2 SMNVEV (reference sequence). CDR3 DNA: TGTGCCAGCAGTGCCACAGGGTCGCGAAGCGAAAAACTGTTTTTT. Its translation: CASSATGSRSEKLFF.

V gene TRBV7-9 combines with J gene TRBJ2-7, with 9 bases aligning to TRBD2. This CDR3 is 15 amino acids long. V gave up 5 bases and J gave up 2 bases; unmatched junction bases: 7. Germline CDR1 reads SEHNR; CDR2 reads FQNEAQ (reference sequence). CDR3 DNA: TGTGCCAGCAGCCCTAGACTAGCGGAGACCTACGAGCAGTACTTC. Its protein is CASSPRLAETYEQYF. The full variable domain, rest sourced from reference TRBV7-9 and TRBJ2-7, is DTGVSQNPRHKITKRGQNVTFRCDPISEHNRLYWYRQTLGQGPEFLTYFQNEAQLEKSRLLSDRFSAERPKGSFSTLEIQRTEQGDSAMYLCASSPRLAETYEQYFGPGTRLTVT.

The chain combines TRBV7-8 with TRBJ2-6, with D possibly TRBD2 on 6 matching bases. Trimming took off 4 bases at V and 2 bases at J, with 12 bases between the two ends. Germline lookup yields CDR1 SGHVS and CDR2 FQNEAQ. The CDR3 runs to 16 residues. CDR3 bases: TGTGCCAGCAGCTACCCTCCGGGGGCTGGGGCCAACGTCCTGACTTTC. This codes for CASSYPPGAGANVLTF.

The chain recombines TRBV28 with TRBJ2-2; D is uncertain. The V end lost 6 bases, the J end lost 7 bases, and 12 bases lay between the germline ends. Germline loops: CDR1 MDHEN, CDR2 SYDVKM. This CDR3 spans 13 amino acids. CDR3 coding DNA: TGTGCCAGCAGAGATGAGAATCACGGGGAGCTGTTTTTT. Its protein product is CASRDENHGELFF.

The chain is built from TRBV30 and TRBJ2-1, with TRBD2 matching 10 bases. The CDR3 runs 16 residues. Unmatched junction bases numbered 4, after V lost 0 bases and J lost 2 bases. The V gene's germline CDR1 is GTSNPN and CDR2 SVGIG (reference sequence). The DNA for the CDR3 is TGTGCCTGGAGTGTAGGAGCGGGAGGGACCTACAATGAGCAGTTCTTC. Residues: CAWSVGAGGTYNEQFF.

The chain recombines TRBV6-4 with TRBJ1-2; D remains ambiguous. Germline V CDR1 and CDR2: MRHNA, SNTAGT. The CDR3 length is 12 residues. V dropped 3 bases and J dropped 5 bases, with 7 bases sitting between them. CDR3 coding DNA: TGTGCCAGCAGTGATCCTTTATATGGCTACACCTTC. Its translation is CASSDPLYGYTF.

This chain joins TRBV7-9 and TRBJ2-7; perhaps TRBD2 as D (6 bases). Trimming removed 4 bases from V and 5 bases from J, with 12 bases in between. Looked up from germline, CDR1 is SEHNR and CDR2 is FQNEAQ (reference sequence). The CDR3 extends over 13 amino acids. The CDR3, as DNA: TGTGCCAGCAGCTCGCCGGCGGGGAACGAGCAGTACTTC. Amino acids: CASSSPAGNEQYF. Full variable domain (outside the CDR3, taken from reference TRBV7-9 and TRBJ2-7): DTGVSQNPRHKITKRGQNVTFRCDPISEHNRLYWYRQTLGQGPEFLTYFQNEAQLEKSRLLSDRFSAERPKGSFSTLEIQRTEQGDSAMYLCASSSPAGNEQYFGPGTRLTVT.

The chain has TRBV15 and TRBJ1-1, with 8 bases identical to TRBD1. V was pared by 3 bases and J by 4 bases, with 1 base of the junction left unmatched. The CDR3 length is 13 residues. CDR1 is LNHNV and CDR2 is YYDKDF in the germline V gene (reference sequence). Written as DNA, the CDR3 is TGTGCCACCAGCAGGACAGGGGCCACTGAAGCTTTCTTT. Protein sequence: CATSRTGATEAFF. Filled out from reference TRBV15 and TRBJ1-1, the complete variable domain reads DAMVIQNPRYQVTQFGKPVTLSCSQTLNHNVMYWYQQKSSQAPKLLFHYYDKDFNNEADTPDNFQSRRPNTSFCFLDIRSPGLGDTAMYLCATSRTGATEAFFGQGTRLTVV.

This rearrangement joins TRBV15 to TRBJ1-6, with D perhaps TRBD1 (5 bases). With 4 bases removed from V and 10 bases from J, the gap between germline ends came to 14 bases. This CDR3 is 14 amino acids long. Looked up from germline, CDR1 is LNHNV and CDR2 is YYDKDF (reference sequence). Written as DNA, the CDR3 is TGTGCCACCAGCAATGGCAGGGCGATGTCACCCCTCCACTTT. It translates to CATSNGRAMSPLHF.

The rearrangement links TRBV5-1 to TRBJ1-1, with D possibly being TRBD1 (6 bases). Per the germline V gene, CDR1 is SGHRS and CDR2 is YFSETQ. The germline V and J ends were trimmed by 3 bases and 6 bases, with 9 bases remaining between them. This CDR3 region has 12 residues. Here the CDR3 reads CASSSGTPEAFF. CDR3 coding DNA: TGCGCCAGCAGCTCCGGGACACCTGAAGCTTTCTTT.

The gene calls are TRBV29-1 and TRBJ2-1; D not certain. The CDR3 length is 14 residues. Germline loops: CDR1 SQVTM, CDR2 ANQGSEA. The V end lost 0 bases, the J end lost 4 bases, and 10 bases lay between the germline ends. The CDR3 DNA reads TGCAGCGTTGAAGACATAGCCGTATACAATGAGCAGTTCTTC. Encoded protein: CSVEDIAVYNEQFF.

This rearrangement joins TRBV28 to TRBJ2-5, with D perhaps TRBD2 (6 bases). Per germline, CDR1 MDHEN and CDR2 SYDVKM. V was trimmed by 6 bases and J by 5 bases, leaving 16 bases between them. CDR3 length: 14 amino acids. The CDR3 sequence is CASSWGFGGETQYF. DNA of the CDR3: TGTGCCAGCAGCTGGGGCTTTGGAGGGGAGACCCAGTACTTC. The whole variable domain, remainder taken from reference TRBV28 and TRBJ2-5, is DVKVTQSSRYLVKRTGEKVFLECVQDMDHENMFWYRQDPGLGLRLIYFSYDVKMKEKGDIPEGYSVSREKKERFSLILESASTNQTSMYLCASSWGFGGETQYFGPGTRLLVL.

The J gene is TRBJ2-5, the V gene TRBV5-1; perhaps TRBD2 as D (6 bases). The germline V gene encodes CDR1 SGHRS and CDR2 YFSETQ. The CDR3 covers 15 residues. The V and J ends lost 6 bases and 5 bases respectively, with 20 bases between them. The chain's CDR3 is CASNPTSGDRETQYF. DNA of the CDR3: TGCGCCAGCAACCCTACGTCGGGGGACCGGGAGACCCAGTACTTC.

The V gene is TRBV4-1, the J gene TRBJ2-7; perhaps D is TRBD1 or TRBD2 (6 bases each). V was shortened by 4 bases and J by 3 bases, with 25 bases between the two germline ends. This CDR3 spans 18 amino acids. Germline loops: CDR1 MGHRA, CDR2 YSYEKL. The CDR3 DNA reads as TGCGCCAGCAGCCGCTACGACTCAGGGCCCCGGGGGCTCTACGAGCAGTACTTC. Protein sequence: CASSRYDSGPRGLYEQYF.

This chain connects TRBV30 to TRBJ1-5, with no clear D. The length of the CDR3 is 15 residues. Trimming pared 1 base from V and 0 bases from J, leaving 10 bases between. Germline CDR1 reads GTSNPN; CDR2 reads SVGIG (reference sequence). The CDR3 reads CAWSEGIHSNQPQHF. DNA of the CDR3: TGTGCCTGGAGTGAAGGGATTCATAGCAATCAGCCCCAGCATTTT.

The chain is built from TRBV7-9 and TRBJ1-3; D is ambiguous. Germline assignment: CDR1 SEHNR and CDR2 FQNEAQ (reference sequence). The CDR3 spans 13 residues. With 5 bases removed from V and 3 bases from J, the gap between germline ends came to 8 bases. Written as DNA, the CDR3 is TGTGCCAGCAGCAAAGGATATGGAAACACCATATATTTT. Its translation: CASSKGYGNTIYF.

The gene calls are TRBV30 and TRBJ2-5; 11 bases are a match to TRBD2. Germline V gene lookup returns CDR1 GTSNPN and CDR2 SVGIG (reference sequence). The CDR3 runs to 15 residues. Trimming took 3 bases from V and 5 from J; bases not matched to a gene: 8. The CDR3 sequence is CAWSLTSGVEETQYF. The DNA for the CDR3 is TGTGCCTGGAGCCTGACTAGCGGGGTCGAGGAGACCCAGTACTTC.

The chain recombines TRBV27 with TRBJ2-1, with 8 bases matching TRBD1. CDR3 length: 16 residues. J gave up 14 bases and V 1 base, and 16 bases lay outside the gene matches. Germline V gives CDR1 MNHEY, CDR2 SMNVEV (reference sequence). In nucleotides, the CDR3 is TGTGCCAGCAGTTTATTATCGGGGAGTGGACAGGGCATCGAGTTCTTC. Translated, it gives CASSLLSGSGQGIEFF.

The chain has TRBV4-1 and TRBJ1-6; D might be TRBD1 (6 bases). V gave up 0 bases and J gave up 10 bases, with 10 bases separating them. The CDR3 length is 14 residues. Per germline, CDR1 MGHRA and CDR2 YSYEKL. CDR3 coding DNA: TGCGCCAGCAGCCAAGATCCAGGGGAGTCACCCCTCCACTTT. It yields the protein CASSQDPGESPLHF.

The genes are TRBV24-1 and TRBJ2-1; no definite D call. CDR1 KGHDR and CDR2 SFDVKD come from the germline V gene. The ends were cut back, 3 bases at V and 8 bases at J, with 10 bases in the middle. This CDR3 is 13 amino acids long. DNA for the CDR3: TGTGCCACCAGTGATGTACTTGGGGATGAGCAGTTCTTC. Translation: CATSDVLGDEQFF.

V and J are TRBV12-3 or TRBV12-4 and TRBJ1-1; TRBD1 matches 7 bases. The junction had 7 bases not matched to a gene; V was cut back by 5 bases and J by 1 base. The CDR3 is 15 amino acids. The CDR3 DNA reads TGTGCCAGCAGTCCCCGGAGGGGGCCGAACACTGAAGCTTTCTTT. The encoded protein is CASSPRRGPNTEAFF.

This clonotype has only one observation. This chain connects TRBV12-3 or TRBV12-4 to TRBJ2-7; 12 bases line up with TRBD2. The V gene end was trimmed by 6 bases and the J gene end by 1 base; junction bases not matched to a gene: 4. The CDR3 spans 15 residues. CDR3 nucleotide sequence: TGTGCCAGCAGCCAGGGACTAGCGGGTTCCTACGAGCAGTACTTC. As protein: CASSQGLAGSYEQYF.

V usage is TRBV20-1 and J usage is TRBJ2-1; 10 bases map to TRBD1. Germline V gene lookup returns CDR1 DFQATT and CDR2 SNEGSKA (reference sequence). Losses at the gene ends were 5 bases for V and 0 bases for J; bases not matched to a gene: 13. The CDR3 runs to 18 residues. Here the CDR3 DNA reads TGCAGTGCTGACAGGGGGCCAAGGGGCGAAACCTCCTACAATGAGCAGTTCTTC. Protein: CSADRGPRGETSYNEQFF.

This rearrangement joins TRBV28 to TRBJ2-2; the match to TRBD2 covers 11 bases. Germline CDR1 reads MDHEN; CDR2 reads SYDVKM. CDR3 length: 14 amino acids. V dropped 9 bases and J dropped 6; count of bases not matched to a gene: 6. The CDR3: CASTLAGGPGELFF. The CDR3 nucleotides read TGTGCCAGTACTTTAGCGGGGGGGCCCGGGGAGCTGTTTTTT.

The chain links TRBV7-9 to TRBJ2-3; D not certain. The germline V gene has CDR1 SEHNR and CDR2 FQNEAQ (reference sequence). V was shortened by 5 bases and J by 6 bases, with 24 bases between the two germline ends. CDR3 length: 17 residues. CDR3 region: CASSPPLNPTRHDTQYF. Written as DNA, the CDR3 is TGTGCCAGCAGCCCACCGCTGAACCCAACCAGACATGATACGCAGTATTTT.

J is TRBJ2-7 and V is TRBV5-6; tentative D call: TRBD1 (6 bases). Trimming left V 4 bases short and J 6 bases short, with 17 bases between. This CDR3 is 14 amino acids long. CDR1 SGHDT and CDR2 YYEEEE come from the germline V gene. The CDR3 protein is CASSRSGARFEQYF. CDR3 sequence (DNA): TGTGCCAGCAGCCGGTCAGGGGCGCGCTTCGAGCAGTACTTC.